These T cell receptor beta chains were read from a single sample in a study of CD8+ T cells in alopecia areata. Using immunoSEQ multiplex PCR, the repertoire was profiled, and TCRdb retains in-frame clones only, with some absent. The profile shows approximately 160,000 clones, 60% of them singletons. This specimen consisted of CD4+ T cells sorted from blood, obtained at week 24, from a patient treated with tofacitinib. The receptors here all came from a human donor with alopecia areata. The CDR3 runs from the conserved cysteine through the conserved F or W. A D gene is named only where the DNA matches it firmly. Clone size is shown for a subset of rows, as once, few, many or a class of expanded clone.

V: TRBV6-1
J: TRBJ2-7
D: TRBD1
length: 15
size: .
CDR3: CASSGPGQGVHEQYF
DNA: TGTGCCAGCAGTGGACCGGGACAGGGGGTGCACGAGCAGTACTTC

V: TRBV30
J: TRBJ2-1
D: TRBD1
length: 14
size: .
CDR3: CAWSRRQGNNEQFF
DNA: TGTGCCTGGAGTCGGCGACAGGGGAACAATGAGCAGTTCTTC

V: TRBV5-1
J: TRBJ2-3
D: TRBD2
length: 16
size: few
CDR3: CASSLISGGSTDTQYF
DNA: TGCGCCAGCAGCCTGATAAGCGGGGGAAGCACAGATACGCAGTATTTT

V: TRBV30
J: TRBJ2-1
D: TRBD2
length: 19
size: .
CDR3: CAWSVTSGGSRYFHNEQFF
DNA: TGTGCCTGGAGTGTGACTAGCGGAGGATCGCGTTACTTCCACAATGAGCAGTTCTTC

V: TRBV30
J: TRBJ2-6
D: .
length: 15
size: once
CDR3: CAWTGSFSGANVLTF
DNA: TGTGCCTGGACAGGGAGCTTCTCTGGGGCCAACGTCCTGACTTTC

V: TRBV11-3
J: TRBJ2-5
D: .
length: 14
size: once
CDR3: CASSFSRIQETQYF
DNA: TGTGCCAGCAGCTTCTCGCGGATCCAAGAGACCCAGTACTTC

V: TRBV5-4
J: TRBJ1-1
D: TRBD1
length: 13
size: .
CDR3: CASSSGQGAWPFF
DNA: TGTGCCAGCAGCAGCGGACAGGGGGCTTGGCCTTTCTTT

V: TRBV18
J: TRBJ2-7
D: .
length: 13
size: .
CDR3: CASSYTVSYEQYF
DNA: TGTGCCAGCTCATACACAGTCTCCTACGAGCAGTACTTC

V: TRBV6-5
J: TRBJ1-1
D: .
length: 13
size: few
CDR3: CASMVTMNTEAFF
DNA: TGTGCCAGTATGGTCACCATGAACACTGAAGCTTTCTTT

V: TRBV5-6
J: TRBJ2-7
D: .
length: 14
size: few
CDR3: CASSFTGQLGEQYF
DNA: TGTGCCAGCAGCTTCACCGGACAGTTGGGCGAGCAGTACTTC

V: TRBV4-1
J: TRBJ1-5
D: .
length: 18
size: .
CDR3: CASSQDRQGDRSNQPQHF
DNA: TGCGCCAGCAGCCAAGATCGCCAGGGAGACAGGAGCAATCAGCCCCAGCATTTT

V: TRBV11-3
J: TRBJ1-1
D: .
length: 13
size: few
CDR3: CASVSRVNTEAFF
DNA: TGTGCCAGCGTTTCTCGGGTGAACACTGAAGCTTTCTTT

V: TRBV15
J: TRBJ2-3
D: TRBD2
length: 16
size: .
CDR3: CATSRNSGGGADTQYF
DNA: TGTGCCACCAGCAGGAATAGCGGGGGAGGCGCAGATACGCAGTATTTT

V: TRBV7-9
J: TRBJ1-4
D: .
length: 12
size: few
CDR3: CASSPSNEKLFF
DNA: TGTGCCAGCAGTCCTTCGAATGAAAAACTGTTTTTT

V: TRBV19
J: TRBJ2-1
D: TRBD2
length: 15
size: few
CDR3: CASSIGLAGGNEQFF
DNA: TGTGCCAGTAGTATAGGACTAGCGGGGGGCAATGAGCAGTTCTTC

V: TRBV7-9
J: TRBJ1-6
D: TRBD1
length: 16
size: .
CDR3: CASSLVGRGYNSPLHF
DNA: TGTGCCAGCAGCTTAGTGGGCAGGGGGTATAATTCACCCCTCCACTTT

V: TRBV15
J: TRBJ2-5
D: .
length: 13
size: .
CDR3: CATSWDLQETQYF
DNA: TGTGCCACCAGCTGGGACCTCCAAGAGACCCAGTACTTC

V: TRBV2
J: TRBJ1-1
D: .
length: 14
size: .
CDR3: CASTLRTENTEAFF
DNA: TGTGCCAGCACCTTACGGACAGAGAACACTGAAGCTTTCTTT

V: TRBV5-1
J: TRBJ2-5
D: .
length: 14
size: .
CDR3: CASSSEPGEETQYF
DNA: TGCGCCAGCAGCTCTGAGCCAGGGGAAGAGACCCAGTACTTC

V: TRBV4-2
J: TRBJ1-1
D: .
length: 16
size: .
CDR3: CASSQLAGDLNTEAFF
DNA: TGTGCCAGCAGCCAACTAGCAGGGGATTTGAACACTGAAGCTTTCTTT